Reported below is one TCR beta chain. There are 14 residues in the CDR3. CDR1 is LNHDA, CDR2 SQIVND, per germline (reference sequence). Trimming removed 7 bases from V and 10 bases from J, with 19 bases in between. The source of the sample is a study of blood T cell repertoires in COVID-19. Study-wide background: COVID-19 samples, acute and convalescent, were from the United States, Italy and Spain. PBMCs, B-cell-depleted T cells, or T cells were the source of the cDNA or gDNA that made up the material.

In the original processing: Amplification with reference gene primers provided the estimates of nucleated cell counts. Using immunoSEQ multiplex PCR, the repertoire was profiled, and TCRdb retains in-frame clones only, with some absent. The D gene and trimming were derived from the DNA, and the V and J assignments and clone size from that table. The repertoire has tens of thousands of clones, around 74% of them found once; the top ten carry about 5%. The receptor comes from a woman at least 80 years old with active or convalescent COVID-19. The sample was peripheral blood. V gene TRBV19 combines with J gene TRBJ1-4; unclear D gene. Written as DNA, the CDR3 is TGTGCCAGTAAAGCCGCGCAGGCCGGTGGAAAACTGTTTTTT. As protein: CASKAAQAGGKLFF.